The entry that follows covers one T cell receptor beta chain sequence. The sample belongs to a study of blood T cell repertoires in COVID-19. The CDR3 contains 16 residues. V gave up 4 bases and J gave up 7 bases, with 17 bases separating them. In germline, CDR1 is MGHRA, CDR2 YSYEKL. Authors' processing steps: Amplified reference gene primers provided the basis for estimating nucleated cell counts. Profiling relied on immunoSEQ multiplex PCR, and the TCRdb table lists in-frame clones only, not all of them. V, J and clone size are taken as reported in that table, and D and trimming were inferred from the DNA itself. The table has some 300,000 clones, approximately 91% seen once.

This sequence originates from a woman aged 25 to 39 who had been exposed to COVID-19. J is TRBJ1-6 and V is TRBV4-1; TRBD1 is a possible D gene (5 bases). Sequencing was performed on PBMCs or T cells enriched from blood (not recorded which). For the CDR3, the DNA is TGCGCCAGCAGCCGATTCGGACAAGGTGGGAATTCACCCCTCCACTTT. This gives the protein CASSRFGQGGNSPLHF.